This T cell receptor beta chain was identified in a study of blood T cell repertoires in COVID-19. TCRdb's copy holds only in-frame clones and misses some; the assay was immunoSEQ multiplex PCR. Here the sample spans roughly 320,000 clones, 80% to 90% being singletons. The CDR3 extends over 18 amino acids. The germline gives CDR1 MNHNS, CDR2 SASEGT. The V end lost 4 bases, the J end lost 4 bases, and 20 bases lay between the germline ends. In this sample, this clone turned up a few times. Sequenced material: peripheral blood. The rearrangement links TRBV6-1 to TRBJ2-6; TRBD1 might be the D (5 bases). The clonotype was recovered from a woman in her forties or fifties with COVID-19, enrolled during active disease. The CDR3 region is CASSVYGAGIAGANVLTF. In DNA, the CDR3 is TGTGCCAGCAGTGTGTATGGGGCAGGTATCGCGGGGGCCAACGTCCTGACTTTC.